Presented here are 21 T cell receptor beta chains from one specimen sequenced in a study of spatial heterogeneity in lung cancer. TCRdb reprocessed the 5' RACE reads via MiXCR and lists one record per CDR3 protein. The profile shows some 41,000 distinct CDR3 sequences, under 7.5% of them singletons. Time point noted: sample taken at primary tumor resection. Sample: PBMCs, taken at surgery. Every receptor here comes from a female donor with early-stage non-small cell lung cancer.

This clonotype showed up many times. V gene TRBV7-8 combines with J gene TRBJ2-3; TRBD2 matches at 8 bases. V lost 5 bases and J lost 3; bases outside the gene matches: 10. There are 16 residues in the CDR3. The germline CDR1 and CDR2 sequences are SGHVS and FQNEAQ. The CDR3 coding sequence is TGTGCCAGCAGCCTTCGGGGGGGCCCATTGACAGATACGCAGTATTTT. Translation: CASSLRGGPLTDTQYF.

This clonotype has at least ten counts. This chain links TRBV5-1 with TRBJ2-5; D unresolved. This CDR3 is 15 amino acids long. Per germline, CDR1 SGHRS and CDR2 YFSETQ. The V gene lost 0 bases and the J gene lost 2 bases, with 11 bases spanning the gap. The CDR3 DNA is TGCGCCAGCAGCTTGGGAACTGACTTGCAAGAGACCCAGTACTTC. It is translated as CASSLGTDLQETQYF.

J is TRBJ1-2 and V is TRBV11-2; D possibly corresponds to TRBD1 (5 bases). Germline V gene data show CDR1 as SGHAT and CDR2 as FQNNGV. This CDR3 is built from 13 residues. The V and J ends lost 4 bases and 6 bases respectively, with 12 bases between them. CDR3 in amino acids: CASSSRDPNGYTF. The CDR3 bases are TGTGCCAGCAGCTCCAGGGATCCAAATGGCTACACCTTC.

This clonotype has only a few counts. The chain has TRBV12-3 or TRBV12-4 and TRBJ1-2, with D unresolved. This CDR3 region has 15 residues. V was cut by 2 bases and J by 4 bases, with 14 bases left in between. CDR3 sequence reads: CASSLKLREAYGYTF. The CDR3 DNA is TGTGCCAGCAGTTTAAAGCTGAGGGAAGCCTATGGCTACACCTTC.

This chain links TRBV6-5 with TRBJ2-3; TRBD2 matches at 11 bases. Germline V CDR1 and CDR2: MNHEY, SVGAGI. There are 16 residues in the CDR3. Trimming took 6 bases from V and 2 from J; bases not matched to a gene: 7. CDR3 sequence (DNA): TGTGCCAGCAGCCCCAGACTAGCGGGGACCACAGATACGCAGTATTTT. Residues: CASSPRLAGTTDTQYF.

This clonotype appeared many times. J is TRBJ2-7 and V is TRBV5-1, with D tentatively TRBD1 or TRBD2 (5 bases each). The V gene's germline CDR1 is SGHRS and CDR2 YFSETQ. This CDR3 contains 16 residues. Trimming removed 6 bases at V and 3 bases at J, with 22 bases between. The CDR3 spells CASNTKRGEGYYEQYF. The CDR3 region has the DNA TGCGCCAGCAACACCAAAAGGGGAGAGGGGTACTACGAGCAGTACTTC. The whole variable domain, remainder taken from reference TRBV5-1 and TRBJ2-7, is KAGVTQTPRYLIKTRGQQVTLSCSPISGHRSVSWYQQTPGQGLQFLFEYFSETQRNKGNFPGRFSGRQFSNSRSEMNVSTLELGDSALYLCASNTKRGEGYYEQYFGPGTRLTVT.

This chain joins TRBV9 and TRBJ2-5, with D hard to call. Germline lookup yields CDR1 SGDLS and CDR2 YYNGEE. The V end was cut by 1 base, the J end by 1 base, with 8 bases between. The CDR3 runs to 14 residues. As DNA, the CDR3 is TGTGCCAGCAGCGTAATCCCCTCCCAAGAGACCCAGTACTTC. Amino acids: CASSVIPSQETQYF.

This clonotype was observed at least ten times. The chain couples TRBV5-1 to TRBJ1-3; no clear D gene. The V and J ends lost 4 bases and 1 base respectively, with 18 bases between them. The germline V gene has CDR1 SGHRS and CDR2 YFSETQ. The CDR3 runs to 17 residues. The CDR3 loop reads CASSLSSGLPSGNTIYF. In nucleotides, the CDR3 is TGCGCCAGCAGCCTTTCAAGCGGGCTCCCTTCTGGAAACACCATATATTTT.

V is TRBV3-1 and J is TRBJ2-1; D is undetermined. V dropped 4 bases and J dropped 9 bases, with 10 bases sitting between them. The CDR3 totals 12 residues. Germline V lookup: CDR1 LGHDT, CDR2 YNNKEL (reference sequence). The CDR3 here is CASSPVLGEQFF. CDR3 coding DNA: TGTGCCAGCAGCCCCGTCCTTGGTGAGCAGTTCTTC.

This clonotype showed up many times. The rearrangement links TRBV7-2 to TRBJ2-1, with D tentatively TRBD2 (6 bases). The ends were cut back, 1 base at V and 7 bases at J, with 11 bases in the middle. In germline, CDR1 is SGHTA, CDR2 FQGNSA. The CDR3 totals 14 residues. Here the CDR3 reads CASSLGPGRNEQFF. CDR3 sequence (DNA): TGTGCCAGCAGCTTAGGGCCGGGGAGGAATGAGCAGTTCTTC.

This clonotype was detected ten times or more. V and J are TRBV29-1 and TRBJ2-3; D is ambiguous. V was trimmed by 4 bases and J by 1 base, leaving 9 bases between them. The germline V gene has CDR1 SQVTM and CDR2 ANQGSEA. There are 13 residues in the CDR3. This chain's CDR3 is CSVVISGTDTQYF. The CDR3 coding sequence is TGCAGCGTTGTAATCTCGGGCACAGATACGCAGTATTTT.

This clonotype was detected only a few times. The chain recombines TRBV18 with TRBJ2-7; possible D gene TRBD1, 5 bases. This CDR3 contains 15 residues. V was cut by 1 base and J by 2 bases, with 12 bases left in between. Germline CDR1 reads KGHSH; CDR2 reads LQKENI. The CDR3 nucleotides are TGTGCCAGCTCACCACGTGGCAGGGAAACCTACGAGCAGTACTTC. This codes for CASSPRGRETYEQYF.

This clonotype was found many times. This chain links TRBV5-1 with TRBJ1-5; possible D gene TRBD1, 6 bases. V lost 0 bases, J lost 0 bases, and 7 bases lay in between. CDR1 is SGHRS and CDR2 is YFSETQ in the germline V gene. The CDR3 runs to 15 residues. The CDR3 sequence: CASSLGGGSNQPQHF. CDR3 coding DNA: TGCGCCAGCAGCTTGGGAGGGGGTAGCAATCAGCCCCAGCATTTT.

This clonotype showed up just once. The rearrangement links TRBV6-5 to TRBJ2-3; 14 nucleotides align to TRBD2. This CDR3 spans 18 amino acids. CDR1 and CDR2 from the germline V gene are MNHEY and SVGAGI. V trimming: 3 bases; J trimming: 0 bases; junction bases outside the gene matches: 5. The CDR3 DNA sequence: TGTGCCAGCAGTTATCTGACTAGCGGGGGGGCGAGCACAGATACGCAGTATTTT. This codes for CASSYLTSGGASTDTQYF.

There are many counts of this clonotype. J is TRBJ1-2 and V is TRBV6-1, with 11 bases aligning to TRBD1. Germline V gene lookup returns CDR1 MNHNS and CDR2 SASEGT. The V segment lost 6 bases and the J segment 7 bases; nucleotides outside the gene matches: 7. The CDR3 spans 14 residues. CDR3 sequence (DNA): TGTGCCAGCAGGCTGGGACAGGGGGATAGTGGCTACACCTTC. This encodes CASRLGQGDSGYTF.

The chain joins TRBV7-2 to TRBJ1-6; D is uncertain. The CDR3 length is 14 residues. The V end was cut by 2 bases, the J end by 7 bases, with 9 bases between. Germline-derived CDR1 and CDR2 are SGHTA and FQGNSA. The CDR3 DNA reads as TGTGCCAGCAGCTTAAAGGGAATAAATTCACCCCTCCACTTT. Protein: CASSLKGINSPLHF.

This clonotype came up a few times. This sequence joins TRBV5-1 and TRBJ1-5; TRBD1 matches 7 bases. The CDR3 contains 15 residues. V lost 5 bases, J lost 2 bases, and 7 bases stayed unmatched. From germline, CDR1 is SGHRS and CDR2 YFSETQ. The CDR3 DNA reads as TGCGCCAGCAGTAGTCAAGGGGGCCGCAATCAGCCCCAGCATTTT. Encoded protein: CASSSQGGRNQPQHF.

This clonotype was observed many times. The chain carries TRBV3-1 and TRBJ1-2; D gene uncertain. The germline V and J ends were trimmed by 6 bases and 1 base, with 15 bases remaining between them. The CDR3 extends over 15 amino acids. Germline V gene lookup returns CDR1 LGHDT and CDR2 YNNKEL (reference sequence). The CDR3 coding sequence is TGTGCCAGCAGTCCCCGCCGCAGAAATAACTATGGCTACACCTTC. Its translation: CASSPRRRNNYGYTF.

This clonotype was counted ten times or more. J is TRBJ2-1 and V is TRBV2; 8 nucleotides match TRBD1. Losses at the gene ends were 5 bases for V and 2 bases for J; bases not matched to a gene: 5. CDR1 is SNHLY, CDR2 FYNNEI, per germline. This CDR3 comprises 15 residues. CDR3 coding DNA: TGTGCCAGCAGTATCCGACAGGGGACCTACAATGAGCAGTTCTTC. Translated: CASSIRQGTYNEQFF.

This clonotype occurred a few times. The gene calls are TRBV20-1 and TRBJ1-6; no clear D. In germline, CDR1 is DFQATT, CDR2 SNEGSKA (reference sequence). V was trimmed by 5 bases and J by 13 bases, leaving 12 bases between them. The CDR3 sequence is 11 residues long. CDR3 loop: CSAPVYGPLHF. The CDR3 DNA reads TGCAGTGCTCCAGTATACGGTCCCCTCCACTTT.

The chain uses TRBV6-5 and TRBJ1-1, with D unclear. The germline CDR1 and CDR2 sequences are MNHEY and SVGAGI. This CDR3 spans 11 amino acids. V was clipped by 2 bases and J by 11 bases, with 9 bases between them. The CDR3 bases are TGTGCCAGCAGTTACGCCGGCGGGGCTTTCTTT. Its translation is CASSYAGGAFF.